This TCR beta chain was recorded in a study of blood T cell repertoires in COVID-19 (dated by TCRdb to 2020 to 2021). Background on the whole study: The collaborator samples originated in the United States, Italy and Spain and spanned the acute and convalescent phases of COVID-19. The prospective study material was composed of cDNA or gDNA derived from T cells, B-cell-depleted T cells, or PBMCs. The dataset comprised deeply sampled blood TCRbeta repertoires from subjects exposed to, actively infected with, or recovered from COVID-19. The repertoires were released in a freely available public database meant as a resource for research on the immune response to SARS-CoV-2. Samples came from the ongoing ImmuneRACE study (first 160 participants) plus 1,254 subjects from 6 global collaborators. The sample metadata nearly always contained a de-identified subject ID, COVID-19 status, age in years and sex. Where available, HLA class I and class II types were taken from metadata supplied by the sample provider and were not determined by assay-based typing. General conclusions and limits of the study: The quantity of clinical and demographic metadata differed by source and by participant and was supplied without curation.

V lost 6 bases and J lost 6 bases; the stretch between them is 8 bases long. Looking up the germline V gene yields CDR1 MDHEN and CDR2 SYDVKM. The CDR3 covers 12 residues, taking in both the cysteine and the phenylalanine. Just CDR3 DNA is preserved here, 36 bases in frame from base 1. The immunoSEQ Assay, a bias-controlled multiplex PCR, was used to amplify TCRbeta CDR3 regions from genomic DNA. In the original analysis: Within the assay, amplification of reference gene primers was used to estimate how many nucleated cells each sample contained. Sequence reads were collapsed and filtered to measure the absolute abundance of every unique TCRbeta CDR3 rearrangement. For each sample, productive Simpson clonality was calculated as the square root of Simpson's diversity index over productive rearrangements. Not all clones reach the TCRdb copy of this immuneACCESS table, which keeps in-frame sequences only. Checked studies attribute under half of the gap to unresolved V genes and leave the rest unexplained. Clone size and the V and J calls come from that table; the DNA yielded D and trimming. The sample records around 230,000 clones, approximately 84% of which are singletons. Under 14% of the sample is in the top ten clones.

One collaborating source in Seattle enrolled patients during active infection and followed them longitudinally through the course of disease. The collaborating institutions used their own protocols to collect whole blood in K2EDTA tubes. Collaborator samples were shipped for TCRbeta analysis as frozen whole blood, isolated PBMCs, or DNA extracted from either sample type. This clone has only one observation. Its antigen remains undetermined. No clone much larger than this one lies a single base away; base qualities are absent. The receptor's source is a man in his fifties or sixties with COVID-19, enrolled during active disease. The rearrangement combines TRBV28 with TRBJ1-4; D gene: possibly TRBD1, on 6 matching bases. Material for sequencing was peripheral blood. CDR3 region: CASRNRDEKLFF. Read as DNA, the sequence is TGTGCCAGCAGAAACAGGGATGAAAAACTGTTTTTT.